The 30 T cell receptor beta chains presented below share a single source sample, sequenced in a study of Ad26.COV2.S vaccination and SARS-CoV-2 variants. TCRdb keeps only in-frame clones here, not all; method: immunoSEQ multiplex PCR. This table holds a few hundred thousand clones, about nine tenths found once. Treatment denoted: about 20 received Ad26.COV2.S at low or high dose, single or two shots; 5 received placebo; per-sample allocation not given. Day 63 after the first vaccine or placebo injection was the time point for sampling. Specimen: peripheral blood, collected in a trial of Ad26.COV2.S vaccine versus placebo. Every receptor here comes from a person aged 18-65 years who received the Ad26.COV2.S COVID-19 vaccine or a placebo.

This clone was seen more than once but under ten times. The chain joins TRBV2 to TRBJ1-2; 8 nucleotides line up with TRBD1. CDR3 length: 13 amino acids. J lost 7 bases, V lost 5 bases, and 6 bases had no gene match. Germline V gene lookup returns CDR1 SNHLY and CDR2 FYNNEI. The CDR3 loop reads CASSPTGVFGYTF. DNA of the CDR3: TGTGCCAGCAGTCCGACAGGGGTGTTTGGCTACACCTTC.

This sequence joins TRBV5-6 and TRBJ2-1, with 13 bases identical to TRBD2. This CDR3 has 17 amino acids. Germline loops: CDR1 SGHDT, CDR2 YYEEEE. With 2 bases clipped from V and 6 bases from J, the junction kept 8 bases outside the gene matches. DNA for the CDR3: TGTGCCAGCAGCTTCGGGGGACTAGCGGGAAGAATCAATGAGCAGTTCTTC. Translation: CASSFGGLAGRINEQFF.

This chain uses TRBV3-1 (or the pseudogene TRBV3-2) with TRBJ1-1; TRBD1 matches at 10 bases. The V and J ends lost 4 bases and 5 bases, in that order; junction bases with no gene match: 4. Germline lookup yields CDR1 LGHDT and CDR2 YNNKEL (reference sequence). The CDR3 contains 14 residues. Written as DNA, the CDR3 is TGTGCCAGCAGCCTCCGGGACAGGGGAACTGAAGCTTTCTTT. Translated: CASSLRDRGTEAFF.

This chain joins TRBV7-3 and TRBJ1-1, with 10 nucleotides matching TRBD1. The germline CDR1 and CDR2 sequences are SGHTA and FQGTGA. The CDR3 runs 14 residues. V was pared by 5 bases and J by 8 bases, with 8 bases of the junction left unmatched. CDR3 nucleotides: TGTGCCAGCAGCCCCCTGGGACAGGGGACAGAAGCTTTCTTT. Translated, it gives CASSPLGQGTEAFF. Full variable domain (rest looked up from reference TRBV7-3 and TRBJ1-1): GAGVSQTPSNKVTEKGKYVELRCDPISGHTALYWYRQSLGQGPEFLIYFQGTGAADDSGLPNDRFFAVRPEGSVSTLKIQRTERGDSAVYLCASSPLGQGTEAFFGQGTRLTVV.

This chain links TRBV6-2 or TRBV6-3 with TRBJ1-2; 9 bases are shared with TRBD1. V lost 2 bases and J lost 8; bases outside the gene matches: 6. This CDR3 spans 14 amino acids. The germline gives CDR1 MNHEY, CDR2 SVGEGT. The CDR3 DNA reads as TGTGCCAGCAGTTACGGACAGGGGCAATTCGGCTACACCTTC. Translating it yields CASSYGQGQFGYTF.

CDR3 DNA: TGTGCCACCAGCAGAGGCGAAGCGCAGCATGAGCAGTTCTTC. Translation: CATSRGEAQHEQFF. This chain uses TRBV15 with TRBJ2-1; D call uncertain. This CDR3 is 14 amino acids long. CDR1 and CDR2 (germline): LNHNV, YYDKDF (reference sequence). The germline V and J ends were trimmed by 1 base and 8 bases, with 12 bases remaining between them.

The rearrangement joins TRBV6-4 to TRBJ2-7; D is possibly TRBD2 (5 bases). Deletions cut 5 bases from V and 1 base from J, with 12 bases between. Per the germline V gene, CDR1 is MRHNA and CDR2 is SNTAGT. CDR3 length equals 14 residues. DNA for the CDR3: TGTGCCAGCAGTATCGACCGGGGTTCCTACGAGCAGTACTTC. Protein sequence: CASSIDRGSYEQYF.

This chain connects TRBV7-8 to TRBJ2-1; D is uncertain. V lost 1 base and J 3 bases, leaving 7 bases between the germline ends. This CDR3 region has 14 residues. Germline CDR1 and CDR2: SGHVS and FQNEAQ. CDR3 DNA sequence: TGTGCCAGCAGCTTAGGGGGAAGCTACAATGAGCAGTTCTTC. It encodes CASSLGGSYNEQFF. Variable domain in full (rest from reference TRBV7-8 and TRBJ2-1): GAGVSQSPRYKVAKRGQDVALRCDPISGHVSLFWYQQALGQGPEFLTYFQNEAQLDKSGLPSDRFFAERPEGSVSTLKIQRTQQEDSAVYLCASSLGGSYNEQFFGPGTRLTVL.

This clone occurred a few times. The CDR3 DNA reads TGTGCCAGCAGCACCGGACTCCAACGGACCGGGGAGCTGTTTTTT. Translated, it gives CASSTGLQRTGELFF. The chain couples TRBV11-2 to TRBJ2-2; a weak D match, TRBD2 (5 bases). Trimming took off 5 bases at V and 5 bases at J, with 15 bases between the two ends. The CDR3 length is 15 residues. Germline-derived CDR1 and CDR2 are SGHAT and FQNNGV.

The V gene is TRBV20-1, the J gene TRBJ2-7; D may be TRBD1 (6 bases). Per the germline V gene, CDR1 is DFQATT and CDR2 is SNEGSKA (reference sequence). This CDR3 comprises 13 residues. Trimming left V 3 bases short and J 3 bases short, with 12 bases between. This chain's CDR3 is CSASGTTHYEQYF. The CDR3 nucleotides are TGCAGTGCTAGTGGGACAACCCACTACGAGCAGTACTTC.

This chain links TRBV4-3 with TRBJ1-2; 10 nucleotides match TRBD1. The CDR3 length is 16 residues. Looked up from germline, CDR1 is LGHNA and CDR2 is YSLEER. V lost 3 bases, J lost 4 bases, and 8 bases stayed unmatched. The CDR3 bases are TGCGCCAGCAGCCATTCCGGGACAGGGGAAGCCTATGGCTACACCTTC. Translating gives CASSHSGTGEAYGYTF.

J is TRBJ1-6 and V is TRBV7-2; TRBD1 matches at 9 bases. V shed 4 bases and J 8 bases; nucleotides not matched to a gene: 9. This CDR3 is built from 16 residues. The germline V gene has CDR1 SGHTA and CDR2 FQGNSA. The chain's CDR3 is CASSWWGTGSYSPLHF. DNA for the CDR3: TGTGCCAGCAGCTGGTGGGGGACAGGGTCTTATTCACCCCTCCACTTT.

The chain is built from TRBV6-5 and TRBJ2-3, with D unclear. There are 16 residues in the CDR3. Trimming took 2 bases from V and 0 from J, leaving 12 bases between them. The germline V gene has CDR1 MNHEY and CDR2 SVGAGI. The DNA of the CDR3 is TGTGCCAGCAGTTACGGCGGCGGTGCTAGCACAGATACGCAGTATTTT. It is translated as CASSYGGGASTDTQYF.

The chain links TRBV6-2 or TRBV6-3 to TRBJ1-5; D remains ambiguous. Germline lookup yields CDR1 MNHEY and CDR2 SVGEGT. The CDR3 is 19 residues long. V lost 0 bases and J lost 2, with 20 bases in between. CDR3 coding DNA: TGTGCCAGCAGTTACTCAGACGGGAAGATAATAAGGCGCAATCAGCCCCAGCATTTT. Translated: CASSYSDGKIIRRNQPQHF.

The J gene is TRBJ2-3, the V gene TRBV18, with a possible D match to TRBD2 (6 bases). Trimming cost V 3 bases and J 6 bases, with 16 bases left between them. CDR1 KGHSH and CDR2 LQKENI come from the germline V gene. There are 15 residues in the CDR3. The chain's CDR3 is CASSPTIADQDTQYF. The CDR3 DNA follows: TGTGCCAGCTCACCCACGATAGCGGATCAGGATACGCAGTATTTT.

V and J are TRBV19 and TRBJ1-6; 9 bases align to TRBD1. CDR3 length: 13 amino acids. Germline assignment: CDR1 LNHDA and CDR2 SQIVND (reference sequence). V shed 9 bases and J 8 bases; nucleotides not matched to a gene: 5. The CDR3 here is CASRDRVDSPLHF. DNA of the CDR3: TGTGCCAGCCGGGACAGGGTGGATTCACCCCTCCACTTT.

This chain links TRBV19 with TRBJ2-4; 9 positions agree with TRBD1. Trimming cost V 5 bases and J 7 bases; bases outside gene matches: 9. Germline V gene data show CDR1 as LNHDA and CDR2 as SQIVND (reference sequence). The CDR3 contains 15 residues. The CDR3 loop reads CASSPGTGLENIQYF. CDR3 in DNA: TGTGCCAGTAGTCCAGGGACAGGGTTGGAGAACATTCAGTACTTC.

The CDR3 coding sequence is TGTGCCTGGAGTGAACAAAGTTGGGGGTGGGCTTTCTTT. This gives the protein CAWSEQSWGWAFF. This sequence joins TRBV30 and TRBJ1-1; possibly TRBD1 for D (5 bases). V was shortened by 1 base and J by 11 bases, with 17 bases between the two germline ends. There are 13 residues in the CDR3. In germline, CDR1 is GTSNPN, CDR2 SVGIG (reference sequence).

This clone was observed a handful of times. The V gene is TRBV19, the J gene TRBJ1-5; D remains ambiguous. The CDR3 spans 14 residues. The V and J ends lost 6 bases and 6 bases respectively, with 15 bases between them. Germline V CDR1 and CDR2: LNHDA, SQIVND (reference sequence). The CDR3 sequence: CASRMEALLQPQHF. CDR3 DNA: TGTGCCAGTAGAATGGAGGCACTCCTTCAGCCCCAGCATTTT.

The chain couples TRBV7-2 to TRBJ2-2; D perhaps matches TRBD2 (6 bases). V lost 2 bases to trimming and J lost 0 bases, with 10 bases between them. The germline V gene encodes CDR1 SGHTA and CDR2 FQGNSA. CDR3 length: 16 amino acids. In DNA form, the CDR3 reads TGTGCCAGCAGCTTACCGGGCGGGACGAACACCGGGGAGCTGTTTTTT. It is translated as CASSLPGGTNTGELFF.

V is TRBV5-1 and J is TRBJ2-5; D possibly corresponds to TRBD2 (5 bases). V was cut by 5 bases and J by 4 bases, with 9 bases left in between. This CDR3 is built from 12 residues. Germline assignment: CDR1 SGHRS and CDR2 YFSETQ. CDR3 in DNA: TGCGCCAGCAGTGTAAGCGGAGAGACCCAGTACTTC. It encodes CASSVSGETQYF.

This clone was recorded only once. The chain has TRBV7-8 and TRBJ1-3; perhaps TRBD1 as D (5 bases). CDR1 is SGHVS, CDR2 FQNEAQ, per germline. There are 15 residues in the CDR3. The ends were cut back, 1 base at V and 0 bases at J, with 7 bases in the middle. The CDR3 nucleotides are TGTGCCAGCAGCTTAGTAGGGGTCTCTGGAAACACCATATATTTT. Translated: CASSLVGVSGNTIYF.

The chain couples TRBV9 to TRBJ2-3; D may correspond to TRBD1 or TRBD2 (6 bases each). Germline values: CDR1 SGDLS, CDR2 YYNGEE. The CDR3 length is 15 residues. The V end lost 2 bases, the J end lost 0 bases, and 10 bases lay between the germline ends. CDR3: CASSVTGTSTDTQYF. The CDR3 region has the DNA TGTGCCAGCAGCGTTACAGGGACTAGCACAGATACGCAGTATTTT. Together with reference TRBV9 and TRBJ2-3, the CDR3 gives the full variable domain: DSGVTQTPKHLITATGQRVTLRCSPRSGDLSVYWYQQSLDQGLQFLIQYYNGEERAKGNILERFSAQQFPDLHSELNLSSLELGDSALYFCASSVTGTSTDTQYFGPGTRLTVL.

The chain recombines TRBV24-1 with TRBJ1-2, with 11 bases that match TRBD1. The CDR3 runs to 17 residues. Germline V gene sequence: CDR1 KGHDR, CDR2 SFDVKD. Trimming removed 4 bases from V and 2 bases from J; junction bases left unmatched: 8. CDR3: CATSEAPRDRGNYGYTF. CDR3 sequence (DNA): TGTGCCACCAGTGAAGCGCCCCGGGACAGGGGGAACTATGGCTACACCTTC.

This clone was observed a single time. V usage is TRBV20-1 and J usage is TRBJ2-1; D is unclear. CDR1 and CDR2 (germline): DFQATT, SNEGSKA (reference sequence). There are 11 residues in the CDR3. The V gene lost 5 bases and the J gene lost 6 bases, with 8 bases spanning the gap. In DNA form, the CDR3 reads TGCAGTGCTTGGGGTGGCAATGAGCAGTTCTTC. Protein product: CSAWGGNEQFF.

The V gene is TRBV7-6, the J gene TRBJ1-1; tentatively, D is TRBD1 (6 bases). Trimming took 1 base from V and 3 from J, leaving 12 bases between them. The CDR3 consists of 15 residues. CDR1 is SGHVS and CDR2 is FNYEAQ in the germline V gene. The CDR3 loop is CASSLESRGHTEAFF. CDR3 coding DNA: TGTGCCAGCAGCTTAGAGTCCCGGGGGCACACTGAAGCTTTCTTT. Complete variable domain (other parts from reference TRBV7-6 and TRBJ1-1): GAGVSQSPRYKVTKRGQDVALRCDPISGHVSLYWYRQALGQGPEFLTYFNYEAQQDKSGLPNDRFSAERPEGSISTLTIQRTEQRDSAMYRCASSLESRGHTEAFFGQGTRLTVV.

The CDR3 DNA is TGTGCCAGCAGTGATGCCTGGGGATACAATGAGCAGTTCTTC. It codes for CASSDAWGYNEQFF. The J gene is TRBJ2-1, the V gene TRBV2, with unresolved D. V shed 3 bases and J shed 4 bases, with 10 bases lying between them. Germline CDR1 SNHLY, CDR2 FYNNEI. The CDR3 spans 14 residues.

The genes are TRBV6-5 and TRBJ2-3; 9 nucleotides agree with TRBD2. Trimming at V came to 2 bases and at J to 5 bases, leaving 5 bases not matched to a gene. The CDR3 has 15 residues. Per the germline V gene, CDR1 is MNHEY and CDR2 is SVGAGI. The CDR3 region is CASSYVAGEGDTQYF. The CDR3 DNA reads TGTGCCAGCAGTTACGTAGCGGGAGAGGGAGATACGCAGTATTTT.

This chain joins TRBV18 and TRBJ2-3, with D hard to call. CDR1 is KGHSH, CDR2 LQKENI, per germline. With 4 bases removed from V and 0 bases from J, the gap between germline ends came to 8 bases. The CDR3 covers 14 residues. CDR3 bases: TGTGCCAGCTCACGGTCTTCTAGCACAGATACGCAGTATTTT. This translates into CASSRSSSTDTQYF.

This chain links TRBV2 with TRBJ1-2, with D hard to call. The germline V gene encodes CDR1 SNHLY and CDR2 FYNNEI. V was trimmed by 4 bases and J by 6 bases, leaving 15 bases between them. The CDR3 runs 14 residues. CDR3 residues: CASSGRITLDGYTF. The CDR3 nucleotides read TGTGCCAGCAGTGGAAGGATTACCTTGGATGGCTACACCTTC.